Listed below are T cell receptor beta chains from one sample, sequenced in a study of tumor-infiltrating lymphocytes in oesophageal squamous cell carcinoma. Via MiXCR, TCRdb re-called the PCR reads, giving one row per CDR3 protein. Altogether about 18,000 distinct CDR3 sequences are present, 40% to 50% being singletons, with the ten largest covering roughly 38%. Sequenced: esophageal tumor tissue. The receptor set was obtained from a male donor with esophageal squamous cell carcinoma. Both conserved end residues are part of each CDR3. D genes are given only for firm matches. Size values are once, few and many counts, or a class for expanded clones, and some rows have none.

clone_size	d_call	v_call	j_call	cdr3_aa	cdr3_nt
-	TRBD2	TRBV20-1	TRBJ2-3	CSPLAGEVDTQYF	TGCAGTCCCCTAGCGGGAGAGGTAGATACGCAGTATTTT
many	TRBD2	TRBV14	TRBJ2-1	CASSPFSLAGGPRSYNEQFF	TGTGCCAGCAGCCCCTTCTCACTAGCGGGAGGGCCCCGATCCTACAATGAGCAGTTCTTC
-	TRBD1	TRBV12-3/TRBV12-4	TRBJ1-1	CASSFYRGEAFF	TGTGCCAGCAGTTTTTACAGGGGTGAAGCTTTCTTT
many	TRBD1	TRBV12-3/TRBV12-4	TRBJ1-2	CASSWSGTGVFGYGYTF	TGTGCCAGCAGTTGGTCCGGGACAGGGGTTTTTGGCTATGGCTACACCTTC
-	-	TRBV7-6	TRBJ2-7	CASSLDNNYEQYF	TGTGCCAGCAGCTTAGATAACAACTACGAGCAGTACTTC
-	-	TRBV7-2	TRBJ2-1	CASSLPGDYNEQFF	TGTGCCAGCAGCTTACCGGGAGACTACAATGAGCAGTTCTTC
-	TRBD1	TRBV12-3/TRBV12-4	TRBJ2-3	CASSGQGHSPPLHF	TGTGCCAGCAGTGGACAGGGGCATTCTCCACCCCTCCACTTC
few	TRBD1	TRBV20-1	TRBJ2-5	CSARQGVDETQYF	TGCAGTGCTCGTCAGGGGGTAGATGAGACCCAGTACTTC
-	-	TRBV28	TRBJ2-6	CASSFDRVRVWLHLRF	-
-	TRBD1	TRBV7-2	TRBJ2-1	CASSLIGTASYNEQFF	TGTGCCAGCAGCTTAATTGGGACAGCATCCTACAATGAGCAGTTCTTC
few	-	TRBV10-3	TRBJ2-3	CATRGGGATSDTQYF	TGTGCCACCAGGGGCGGCGGAGCCACATCTGATACGCAGTATTTT
-	TRBD1	TRBV6-1	TRBJ2-5	CASTPGQGLNEQYF	TGTGCCAGCACCCCAGGACAGGGGTTAAATGAGCAGTACTTC
many	TRBD2	TRBV19	TRBJ2-5	CASSTLDGGETQYF	TGTGCCAGTAGTACCTTGGACGGGGGGGAGACCCAGTACTTC
-	TRBD1	TRBV7-4	TRBJ1-2	CASSHRDRGHYGYTF	TGTGCCAGCAGCCACCGGGACAGGGGGCACTATGGCTACACCTTC
-	TRBD2	TRBV5-1	TRBJ2-1	CASSLALRGRGNEQFF	TGCGCCAGCAGCTTGGCCTTACGCGGGAGGGGTAATGAGCAGTTCTTC
-	TRBD2	TRBV7-3	TRBJ2-1	CASSAPGRDNEQFF	TGTGCCAGCAGCGCACCCGGGAGGGACAATGAGCAGTTCTTC